The clone carrying this T cell receptor beta chain was picked up one time. Its specificity is unknown. Deletions cut 2 bases from V and 3 bases from J, with 4 bases between. CDR3 size: 12 residues. The germline CDR1 and CDR2 sequences are ENHRY and SYGVKD. The data were taken from a study of OX40 agonist ivuxolimab in advanced cancers. Study-wide background: It was ivuxolimab, an agonistic anti-OX40 (CD134) antibody, that patients were treated with.

Clones were read by immunoSEQ multiplex PCR, and TCRdb kept only the in-frame ones, dropping some. The table lists some 55,000 clones, 65% to 85% of them singletons. Points from the study as a whole: More expanded clones were found, on average, in CD8+ than in CD4+ T cells. Clones of CD4+ and CD8+ blood T cells grew by week 6 at doses of 0.1 to 3.0 mg/kg.

The receptor comes from an adult with an advanced solid tumor such as melanoma, head and neck, liver or kidney cancer. The chain carries TRBV10-3 and TRBJ1-1; D is unresolved. Sample: CD4+ or CD8+ T cells sorted from blood, taken in a trial of the OX40 agonist ivuxolimab. The chain's CDR3 is CAISEGDTEAFF. Here the CDR3 DNA reads TGTGCCATCAGTGAGGGGGACACTGAAGCTTTCTTT.